Detailed here is one T cell receptor beta chain. In this sample, this clone turned up a few times. The clone's antigen remains unknown. The sample holds no much larger clone one base away, and base qualities are not on file. The library was made by the immunoSEQ multiplex PCR assay. For the multiplex PCR, a mixture combining 60 forward primers for TCR Vbeta segments and 13 reverse primers for TCR Jbeta segments was used. The CDR3 region of rearranged TCR beta genes was amplified from genomic DNA by a multiplex PCR assay. The amplified TCR beta libraries were sequenced on the Illumina HiSeq System as 87-base-pair reads. In the original analysis: A later analysis tallied roughly 78 million unique TCR beta chains across the 610 or so repertoires, and around 9.9 million of those chains were shared by two or more donors. A nearest-neighbor algorithm error-corrected the raw reads and collapsed the reads into unique sequences, merging closely related sequences to remove PCR and sequencing errors. V, D and J gene segments were assigned by aligning CDR3 sequences to IMGT reference sequences. For a sequence to be retained, a match of at least six nucleotides to both a V gene segment and a J gene segment was required. Rearrangements were classified as productive when the CDR3 lacked stop codons and remained in frame with V and J, and all other rearrangements were classified as non-productive. Following IMGT convention, CDR3 was defined as the stretch from the second conserved V-encoded cysteine up to the conserved J-encoded phenylalanine. The earlier analysis of more than 450 of the donors excluded sequences that lacked an unambiguous match to a single V gene segment. An earlier analysis of 500 to 600 of the donors classified V segments as functional when productive rearrangements were above 56.7% and as segregating when the standard deviation between donors was above 5%. A statistical classification framework was built for diagnosing cytomegalovirus status from the catalog of TCR beta chain sequences. A later analysis assigned V and J genes by comparing TCR nucleotide sequences with IMGT/GENE-DB human TR gene sequences. The TCRdist pipeline was used in a later analysis to assign CDR3 sequences and most-parsimonious VDJ recombination scenarios. In a later analysis, each TCR beta chain was defined by its CDR3 amino acid sequence together with its V-gene family, and reads lacking a unique V-gene family were excluded. A later analysis removed several hundred highly shared, low-generation-probability nucleotide sequences to deal with suspected cross-contamination and a sequencing artifact. In a later analysis, a clonal expansion index for each public chain was calculated from normalized within-repertoire ranks of inferred template counts. In a later analysis, generation probabilities were computed with a VDJ recombination model fitted to out-of-frame rearrangements, and the resulting probabilities were checked against IGoR. A later analysis scored TCR-TCR, TCR-HLA and TCR-CMV co-occurrence with hypergeometric tests, applying a repertoire-size bias correction to TCR pairs. In a later analysis, false discovery rates were estimated by permuting HLA or CMV assignments 20 times. In a later analysis, co-occurring TCRs were grouped using DBSCAN, and TCRdist sequence similarity was added for clustering within HLA-allele-positive subsets. Repertoires with fewer than 30,000 or more than 120,000 public chains were left out of co-occurrence clustering, as were about five repertoires with anomalous nucleotide sharing. Here the immuneACCESS table is served through TCRdb, limited to in-frame sequences with V and J called. Missing clones are a known gap in these copies; in checked studies unresolved V genes cover under half, and the rest lacks a known reason. That table furnishes V, J and clone size, whereas the DNA furnished D and trimming. This sample has about 160,000 clones in its table, and 82% of those were observed once. Roughly 10% of the sample is taken by the ten largest.

The cohort was made up of about 610 healthy bone marrow donors. Cohort members were all nominally healthy when sampled, although unrecorded immune exposures were likely present. The donor was CMV seropositive and was included in the group of 250 to 300 seropositive cohort members. Each donor provided a peripheral blood sample, and peripheral blood mononuclear cells were used for TCR beta sequencing. Genomic DNA was extracted from the blood cell samples with the Qiagen DNeasy Blood Extraction Kit. CDR1 and CDR2 are drawn from the germline V gene: ENHRY, SYGVKD. The CDR3 runs 14 amino acids, cysteine and phenylalanine included. The only DNA kept is the CDR3, 42 bases in frame from the first base. From V the trimming removes 0 bases and from J it removes 4 bases, while the gene matches leave 1 base of the junction unaccounted for. The data stem from a study of cytomegalovirus exposure and HLA in healthy donors (dated by TCRdb to between 2016 and 2019). General notes on the study: In an earlier analysis of roughly 590 of the donors, approximately 300 Gb of sequence data and 100 million or so unique TCR beta sequences from 180 million or so T cells were reported. Both class I and class II loci were covered by HLA typing, at four-digit resolution. The study aimed to test whether signatures of past pathogen exposure could be identified by cataloging public T cell receptors. Genome-wide SNP genotypes for about 65% of the roughly 670 donors were used in a later genetic analysis, which treated that subset as a discovery cohort. Among the roughly 400 genotyped donors, 75% to 90% belonged to the genetic ancestry cluster associated with self-reported Caucasian donors. Among roughly 400 genotyped donors of the cohort, an average of roughly 230,000 unique TCR beta nucleotide sequences was sequenced per donor, of which about 19% were non-productive. A later analysis re-examined previously published TCR beta repertoires from more than 550 donors and added high-resolution HLA genotyping to investigate patterns of TCR occurrence. Typing coverage differed by locus: A, B, C, DRB1 and DQB1 were typed in roughly 620-640 donors, DQA1 in approximately 520, DPA1 in some 600, and DPB1 in approximately 450. The later analysis used no new phenotypic data to find candidate immune exposures, relying instead on TCR beta sequences and their occurrence across donors. Besides the first cohort of 550 to 750 subjects, a separate validation cohort made up of 95 to 150 different subjects was used. High-throughput TCR immunosequencing, statistical association of individual TCRs with disease status, and machine learning were combined to predict cytomegalovirus infection status. All discovery cohort repertoires had been generated on a single sequencing platform. An early release covering 550 to 650 HLA-typed donors comprised about 320 gigabases of sequencing data and 65 million to 100 million unique TCR sequences. The study used immunosequencing to profile the T cell repertoires of 600 to 850 subjects and linked those repertoires to cytomegalovirus serostatus. A handful of DR-DQ haplotypes were handled as single units for association and clustering because linkage in the cohort was strong. Donor age, sex, ethnicity and CMV serostatus were collected together with the repertoire data. In an earlier analysis of over 550 of the donors, high-throughput TCR beta sequencing was used to judge whether each TCR beta V gene segment behaved as functional or pseudogenic.

Broader findings and caveats from the paper: The sequencing pipeline was judged likely to have produced a cluster of highly shared sequence variants as a technical artifact. Across donors, most TCR sequences were observed very rarely, whereas some public TCRs were present in many individuals. In an earlier analysis of a few hundred of the donors, most TCR beta V segments were observed in productive rearrangements about 87% or about 30% of the time, broadly matching IMGT annotations. Because counts were too low, roughly 17 rarely observed V segments, including chromosome 9 orphons, were left out of the earlier analysis of over 550 of the donors. According to a later analysis, parvovirus B19, influenza, CMV and Epstein-Barr virus appeared linked to several top co-occurrence clusters. A few of the identified cytomegalovirus-associated TCR beta chains were confirmed in vitro to be specific for cytomegalovirus antigens. Linkage disequilibrium might explain the correlated functional status among segregating V segments, but an unknown experimental factor could not be ruled out. V-gene and J-gene trimming of TCR beta chains was associated with a missense DCLRE1C variant in a later genetic analysis, and the association was replicated in an independent cohort. The authors suggested that the approach could potentially be extended to other disease states and immunological phenotypes. Only TCR beta chains were sequenced in this cohort, and the absence of alpha or paired-chain data limited detectable features. HLA typing was unavailable for some donors at each locus, so association tests used only the typed subset. Strong co-occurrence of HLA alleles, especially DR and DQ, made assigning TCR associations to individual alleles difficult. In a later analysis, the rate of TCR association differed among HLA loci, with DRB1 alleles having the most associated TCRs and HLA-C alleles having the fewest. The presence/absence analyses assumed that sequencing depth was roughly uniform across donors, and that assumption may not be true. The study listed 150 to 200 TCR beta chains as associated with cytomegalovirus. The classifier was reported to diagnose cytomegalovirus status with high specificity and sensitivity in both the original cohort and the validation cohort. Some IMGT-functional V segments, including TRBV6-2 and TRBV6-3, could not be distinguished by the 87-base-pair reads and were therefore excluded. In a later analysis, most CMV-associated TCR beta chains were found to appear HLA-restricted, with HLA associations seemingly driven largely by CMV exposure. A further reported finding was that TCR beta sequences accurately predicted the HLA-A and HLA-B alleles for most subjects in the first cohort. For the cohort, immune exposure information was limited to CMV serostatus. Compared with the approximately 720-donor mean, donors in an Asian-associated ancestry cluster had fewer N-insertions in productive TCRs, according to a later genetic analysis. Specific HLA alleles were associated with roughly 17,000 TCR beta sequences at a false discovery rate of 0.05 in a later analysis. A later analysis found that HLA-associated TCR beta chains were more clonally expanded and had lower generation probabilities than equally common non-associated chains.

Sequenced sample: PBMCs. The rearranged chain carries TRBV10-3 and TRBJ1-2, and 8 junctional nucleotides match TRBD1. The sequence came from a man in his fifties in good health and CMV-seropositive. The DNA reads TGTGCCATCAGTGAGTCGACAGGGGCCTATGGCTACACCTTC. It encodes CAISESTGAYGYTF.